These 10 T cell receptor beta chains were sequenced from one sample in a study of blood T cell repertoires in COVID-19. TCRdb's copy holds only in-frame clones and misses some; the assay was immunoSEQ multiplex PCR. The table has some 99,000 clones, 70% to 90% seen once. Sequencing was carried out using peripheral blood. These receptors originate from a human donor with COVID-19, enrolled during active disease. The donor label of this sample is uncertain.

In nucleotides, the CDR3 is TGTGCCAGTAGTCACGCGGACAGGGTTCTCTCCGGGGAGCTGTTTTTT. Translation gives CASSHADRVLSGELFF. The chain couples TRBV19 to TRBJ2-2; 8 nucleotides line up with TRBD1. Germline values: CDR1 LNHDA, CDR2 SQIVND (reference sequence). Trimming took 5 bases from V and 6 from J; bases not matched to a gene: 11. The CDR3 extends over 16 amino acids.

The CDR3 spells CASSWDRGQSNEQFF. The CDR3 DNA follows: TGCGCCAGCAGCTGGGACAGGGGGCAATCAAATGAGCAGTTCTTC. The chain employs TRBV5-1 and TRBJ2-1; 12 bases align to TRBD1. The ends lost 3 bases at V and 7 bases at J; junction bases unmatched: 5. Germline CDR1 reads SGHRS; CDR2 reads YFSETQ. CDR3 length: 15 residues.

This chain connects TRBV11-2 to TRBJ2-1, with D possibly TRBD2 on 6 matching bases. The germline CDR1 and CDR2 sequences are SGHAT and FQNNGV. The V end lost 1 base, the J end lost 7 bases, and 11 bases lay between the germline ends. This CDR3 is built from 14 residues. The CDR3 nucleotides are TGTGCCAGCAGCTTAGCGGGGGTCGCTAATGAGCAGTTCTTC. This sequence encodes CASSLAGVANEQFF. The variable domain in full, with the rest retrieved from reference TRBV11-2 and TRBJ2-1, is EAGVAQSPRYKIIEKRQSVAFWCNPISGHATLYWYQQILGQGPKLLIQFQNNGVVDDSQLPKDRFSAERLKGVDSTLKIQPAKLEDSAVYLCASSLAGVANEQFFGPGTRLTVL.

The gene calls are TRBV12-2 and TRBJ1-6. TRBV12-2 is reported as a pseudogene. This CDR3 contains 14 residues. In nucleotides, the CDR3 is TGTGCAAGTCGCCCCCGGGCAGGGAGGCTACCCCTCCACTTT. Amino acid sequence: CASRPRAGRLPLHF.

Here the CDR3 reads CASSTGQGQETQYF. CDR3 nucleotides: TGTGCCAGCAGCACCGGACAGGGCCAAGAGACCCAGTACTTC. V usage is TRBV5-5 and J usage is TRBJ2-5; 8 bases fit TRBD1. The V gene's germline CDR1 is SGHKS and CDR2 YYEKEE (reference sequence). V shed 4 bases, J shed 1 base, and the junction held 3 bases outside the gene matches. The CDR3 runs 14 residues.

J is TRBJ2-5 and V is TRBV6-1; 10 bases map to TRBD2. The germline V gene encodes CDR1 MNHNS and CDR2 SASEGT. V dropped 3 bases and J dropped 4; count of bases not matched to a gene: 8. This CDR3 is 16 amino acids long. The CDR3 nucleotides are TGTGCCAGCAGTGAGGTACCAGCGGGAGGGGGAGAGACCCAGTACTTC. Its translation is CASSEVPAGGGETQYF.

This chain joins TRBV6-6 and TRBJ1-4, with 8 bases identical to TRBD1. Germline loops: CDR1 MNHNY, CDR2 SVGAGI (reference sequence). This CDR3 region has 15 residues. V lost 4 bases to trimming and J lost 8 bases; unmatched junction nucleotides: 9. The CDR3 sequence: CASSSGGALGEKLFF. CDR3 DNA: TGTGCCAGCAGTTCAGGGGGCGCTTTAGGAGAAAAACTGTTTTTT.

The chain employs TRBV6-5 and TRBJ1-3, with TRBD1 matching 7 bases. There are 14 residues in the CDR3. V was clipped by 6 bases and J by 0 bases; unmatched bases: 2. The germline CDR1 and CDR2 sequences are MNHEY and SVGAGI. The CDR3 protein is CASSPGGSGNTIYF. Written as DNA, the CDR3 is TGTGCCAGCAGCCCAGGGGGCTCTGGAAACACCATATATTTT.

The V and J genes are TRBV5-1 and TRBJ2-7; a weak D match, TRBD2 (5 bases). The V gene lost 3 bases and the J gene lost 3 bases, with 19 bases spanning the gap. From germline, CDR1 is SGHRS and CDR2 YFSETQ. The length of the CDR3 is 16 residues. CDR3 protein: CASSSSGDSRLYEQYF. The CDR3 region has the DNA TGCGCCAGCAGCTCGAGCGGAGACTCGCGCCTCTACGAGCAGTACTTC.

This chain joins TRBV5-6 and TRBJ1-5; D gene unclear. CDR1 is SGHDT and CDR2 is YYEEEE in the germline V gene. V was trimmed by 0 bases and J by 6 bases, leaving 7 bases between them. There are 13 residues in the CDR3. CDR3 amino acids: CASSLAGTQPQHF. Here the CDR3 DNA reads TGTGCCAGCAGCTTGGCAGGCACTCAGCCCCAGCATTTT.